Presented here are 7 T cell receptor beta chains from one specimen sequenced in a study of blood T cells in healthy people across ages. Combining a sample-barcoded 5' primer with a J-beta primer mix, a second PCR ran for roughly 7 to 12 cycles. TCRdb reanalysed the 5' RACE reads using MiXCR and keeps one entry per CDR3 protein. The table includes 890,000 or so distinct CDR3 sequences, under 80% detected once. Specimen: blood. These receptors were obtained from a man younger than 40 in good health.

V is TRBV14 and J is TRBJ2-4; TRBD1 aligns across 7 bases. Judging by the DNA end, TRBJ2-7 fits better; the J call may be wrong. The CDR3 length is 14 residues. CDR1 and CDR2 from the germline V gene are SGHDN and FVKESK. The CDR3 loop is CASSHQTGLDEQYF. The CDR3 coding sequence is TGTGCCAGCAGTCACCAGACAGGGTTAGACGAGCAGTACTTC.

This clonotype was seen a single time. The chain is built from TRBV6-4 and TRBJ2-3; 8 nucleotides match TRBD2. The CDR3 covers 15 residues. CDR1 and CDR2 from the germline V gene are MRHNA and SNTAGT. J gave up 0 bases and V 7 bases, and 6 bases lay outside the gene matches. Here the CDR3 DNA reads TGTGCCAGCAATAGTCGGGGGGGCAGCACAGATACGCAGTATTTT. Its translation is CASNSRGGSTDTQYF.

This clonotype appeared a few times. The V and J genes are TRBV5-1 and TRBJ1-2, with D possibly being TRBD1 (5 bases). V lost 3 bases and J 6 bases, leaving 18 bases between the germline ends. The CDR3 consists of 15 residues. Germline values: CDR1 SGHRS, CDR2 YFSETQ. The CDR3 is CASSSTEDVDHGYTF. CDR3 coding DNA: TGCGCCAGCAGCTCGACAGAAGACGTGGACCATGGCTACACCTTC.

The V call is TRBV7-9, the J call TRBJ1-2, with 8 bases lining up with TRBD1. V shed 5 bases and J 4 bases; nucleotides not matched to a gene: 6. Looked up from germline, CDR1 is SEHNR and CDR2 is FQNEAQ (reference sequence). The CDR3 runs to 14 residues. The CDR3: CASSPDRVFYGYTF. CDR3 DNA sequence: TGTGCCAGCAGCCCGGACAGGGTGTTCTATGGCTACACCTTC.

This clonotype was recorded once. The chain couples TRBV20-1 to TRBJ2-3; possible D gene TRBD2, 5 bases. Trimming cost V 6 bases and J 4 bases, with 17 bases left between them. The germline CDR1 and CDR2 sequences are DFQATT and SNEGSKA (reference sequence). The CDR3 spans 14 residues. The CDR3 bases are TGCAGTGCCAAGTCCGGGGAAAACCCAGATACGCAGTATTTT. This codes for CSAKSGENPDTQYF.

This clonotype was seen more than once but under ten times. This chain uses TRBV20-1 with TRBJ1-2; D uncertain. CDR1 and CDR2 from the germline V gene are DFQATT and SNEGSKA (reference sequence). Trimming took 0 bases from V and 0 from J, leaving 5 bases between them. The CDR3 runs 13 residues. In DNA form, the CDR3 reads TGCAGTGCTAGAGATAGGGCTAACTATGGCTACACCTTC. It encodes CSARDRANYGYTF.

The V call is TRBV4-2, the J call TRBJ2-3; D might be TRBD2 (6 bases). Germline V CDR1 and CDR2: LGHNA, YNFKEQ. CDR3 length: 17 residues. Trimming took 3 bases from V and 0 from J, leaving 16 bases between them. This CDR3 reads CASSQKAGSTSTDTQYF. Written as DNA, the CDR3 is TGTGCCAGCAGCCAGAAAGCGGGCAGTACTAGCACAGATACGCAGTATTTT.